This T cell receptor (beta chain) was profiled in a study of shared clonotypes between healthy human individuals. CDR3 length equals 13 residues. Trimming pared 5 bases from V and 2 bases from J, leaving 6 bases between. CDR1 is SGHAT, CDR2 FQNNGV, per germline. TCRdb's table, derived via immunoSEQ multiplex PCR, lists solely in-frame clones and lacks some. In the table there are some 650,000 clones, around 97% of which are singletons. The gene calls are TRBV11-2 and TRBJ2-2; D is unresolved. The specimen sequenced was naive CD4+ T cells sorted from blood. The subset denotes: CD45RA+ positively selected. This TCR derives from a woman aged 25 to 39 in good health. The CDR3 loop reads CASSRQNTGELFF. CDR3 in DNA: TGTGCCAGCAGCCGACAAAACACCGGGGAGCTGTTTTTT.